This T cell receptor beta chain was found in a study of human T cells and chemical hapten exposure. The CDR3 is made up of 15 amino acids. Deletions cut 4 bases from V and 0 bases from J, with 12 bases between. Germline lookup yields CDR1 MNHEY and CDR2 SVGEGT. The time point is: pre-sensitization, week 0. Treatment denoted: therapeutic diphenylcyclopropenone sensitization with weekly scalp DPC. Before extraction, the whole blood was not fractionated, and total RNA was taken from it. Study-level findings and limits: All donors were alopecia patients, so their immunity may differ from that of healthy people. The number of TCRs above 1 in 1000 frequency did not change after DPC sensitization.

Comments on this clonotype: Its antigen is not identified.

TCRdb itself ran the RACE reads through MiXCR, one entry per CDR3 protein. The table includes roughly 260,000 distinct CDR3 sequences, more than 6.5% detected once. The clonotype comes from a woman in her thirties or forties with alopecia areata. Some clones in this sample may be carry-over from other donors' samples. This chain links TRBV6-2 or TRBV6-3 with TRBJ1-1; D gene ambiguous. The input for sequencing was whole blood, taken in connection with sensitization to the hapten diphenylcyclopropenone (DPC). The CDR3 DNA reads TGTGCCAGCAGTTCGTCATTACGCCTGAACACTGAAGCTTTCTTT. It specifies CASSSSLRLNTEAFF.